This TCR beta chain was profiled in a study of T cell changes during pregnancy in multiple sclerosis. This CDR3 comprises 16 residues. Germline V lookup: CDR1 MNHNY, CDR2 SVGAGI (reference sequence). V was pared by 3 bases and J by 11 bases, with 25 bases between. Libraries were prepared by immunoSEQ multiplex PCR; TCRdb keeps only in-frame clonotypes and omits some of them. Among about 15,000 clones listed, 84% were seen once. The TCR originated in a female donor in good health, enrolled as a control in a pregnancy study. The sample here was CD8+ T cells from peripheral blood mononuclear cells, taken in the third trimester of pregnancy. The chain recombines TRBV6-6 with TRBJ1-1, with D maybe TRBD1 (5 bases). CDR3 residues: CASSYLKGFSEGRAFF. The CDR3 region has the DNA TGTGCCAGCAGTTATCTGAAGGGATTCTCCGAGGGGAGGGCTTTCTTT.